A single sample gave rise to the 22 T cell receptor beta chains below, sequenced in a study of PD-1 blockade in classical Hodgkin lymphoma. The time point here: cycle 4 day 1 (C4D1), after 5 to 7 weeks of nivolumab. In every patient, relapse followed autologous stem cell transplantation, while exposure to brentuximab vedotin differed. Some clones are missing from TCRdb's copy, which holds only in-frame ones; the method was immunoSEQ multiplex PCR. The table records some 90,000 clones, 65% to 85% of them present only once. Source: peripheral blood mononuclear cells (PBMCs), taken before the fourth cycle of nivolumab. The receptors were gathered from a human donor with classical Hodgkin lymphoma.

This clone showed up just a few times. The rearrangement links TRBV6-1 to TRBJ2-3; 11 bases line up with TRBD1. V dropped 3 bases and J dropped 4; count of bases not matched to a gene: 6. CDR1 is MNHNS and CDR2 is SASEGT in the germline V gene. The CDR3 is 16 amino acids. This CDR3 reads CASSDGTGGPADTQYF. The CDR3 region has the DNA TGTGCCAGCAGTGATGGGACAGGGGGTCCGGCAGATACGCAGTATTTT.

The genes are TRBV6-5 and TRBJ1-1; tentatively, D is TRBD1 (5 bases). CDR1 and CDR2 (germline): MNHEY, SVGAGI. The CDR3 runs 12 residues. V lost 8 bases, J lost 1 base, and 8 bases lay in between. The CDR3 loop is CASQGRNTEAFF. The CDR3 coding sequence is TGTGCCAGCCAGGGACGGAACACTGAAGCTTTCTTT.

This clone was picked up one time. The rearrangement links TRBV6-1 to TRBJ2-5, with D unclear. The V end was cut by 5 bases, the J end by 4 bases, with 14 bases between. There are 14 residues in the CDR3. Looked up from germline, CDR1 is MNHNS and CDR2 is SASEGT. CDR3 nucleotides: TGTGCCAGCAGTTCCTCAATTGGTGGAGAGACCCAGTACTTC. This gives the protein CASSSSIGGETQYF.

The V and J genes are TRBV5-1 and TRBJ2-2; D call uncertain. The length of the CDR3 is 15 residues. Trimming left V 0 bases short and J 4 bases short, with 10 bases between. Germline lookup yields CDR1 SGHRS and CDR2 YFSETQ. CDR3 region: CASSLEGRSTGELFF. CDR3 nucleotides: TGCGCCAGCAGCTTGGAGGGCCGAAGCACCGGGGAGCTGTTTTTT.

The rearrangement links TRBV6-1 to TRBJ2-2; 10 positions agree with TRBD1. This CDR3 is built from 18 residues. The V gene's germline CDR1 is MNHNS and CDR2 SASEGT. V dropped 1 base and J dropped 4; count of bases not matched to a gene: 9. CDR3 amino acids: CASSEERLGQGSTGELFF. The CDR3 DNA sequence: TGTGCCAGCAGTGAAGAGAGATTGGGACAGGGGTCCACCGGGGAGCTGTTTTTT.

J is TRBJ1-5 and V is TRBV10-3; D gene unclear. The germline V gene has CDR1 ENHRY and CDR2 SYGVKD. There are 17 residues in the CDR3. Trimming cost V 0 bases and J 3 bases, with 15 bases left between them. The CDR3 region is CAISESLVRLDNQPQHF. In nucleotides, the CDR3 is TGTGCCATCAGTGAGTCGTTGGTCCGGCTCGACAATCAGCCCCAGCATTTT.

The chain carries TRBV6-5 and TRBJ1-4, with D possibly being TRBD1 (5 bases). From germline, CDR1 is MNHEY and CDR2 SVGAGI. V was cut by 2 bases and J by 13 bases, with 11 bases left in between. The CDR3 has 12 amino acids. CDR3: CASSYPGGRLFF. The DNA for the CDR3 is TGTGCCAGCAGTTACCCGGGGGGAAGACTGTTTTTT.

This chain links TRBV10-3 with TRBJ2-1, with 8 bases fitting TRBD1. J was trimmed by 7 bases and V by 11 bases; bases with no gene match: 19. Germline V gene lookup returns CDR1 ENHRY and CDR2 SYGVKD. The CDR3 is 16 amino acids. CDR3 residues: CAVTSGTGTGANEQFF. The CDR3 DNA reads TGTGCCGTCACTTCCGGGACAGGTACGGGTGCGAATGAGCAGTTCTTC.

V and J are TRBV27 and TRBJ2-1, with D perhaps TRBD1 (5 bases). CDR3 size: 13 residues. The V and J ends lost 3 bases and 6 bases respectively, with 9 bases between them. CDR1 is MNHEY, CDR2 SMNVEV, per germline (reference sequence). CDR3 DNA: TGTGCCAGCAGTTTGATGGACATCAATGAGCAGTTCTTC. Amino acids: CASSLMDINEQFF.

The table lists this clone with a few counts. The gene calls are TRBV19 and TRBJ2-7; D call uncertain. Germline CDR1 is LNHDA and CDR2 is SQIVND (reference sequence). The CDR3 is 13 residues long. The germline V and J ends were trimmed by 6 bases and 0 bases, with 9 bases remaining between them. The CDR3 DNA follows: TGTGCCAGTAGCGTCGCGGCCTCCTACGAGCAGTACTTC. This codes for CASSVAASYEQYF. Full variable domain (rest looked up from reference TRBV19 and TRBJ2-7): DGGITQSPKYLFRKEGQNVTLSCEQNLNHDAMYWYRQDPGQGLRLIYYSQIVNDFQKGDIAEGYSVSREKKESFPLTVTSAQKNPTAFYLCASSVAASYEQYFGPGTRLTVT.

V and J are TRBV11-2 and TRBJ1-3; weak D call: TRBD1 (6 bases). CDR3 size: 17 residues. Germline V gene data show CDR1 as SGHAT and CDR2 as FQNNGV. Trimming took off 5 bases at V and 0 bases at J, with 17 bases between the two ends. The DNA of the CDR3 is TGTGCCAGCAGCCCCCGAGGACAGCGTCTCTCTGGAAACACCATATATTTT. Its protein is CASSPRGQRLSGNTIYF.

V gene TRBV18 combines with J gene TRBJ2-2; the D is unclear. The germline V gene has CDR1 KGHSH and CDR2 LQKENI. The CDR3 length is 13 residues. V was shortened by 1 base and J by 2 bases, with 2 bases between the two germline ends. In DNA, the CDR3 is TGTGCCAGCTCACCACTTAACACCGGGGAGCTGTTTTTT. This translates into CASSPLNTGELFF.

This clone was observed a few times. V gene TRBV5-6 combines with J gene TRBJ2-7; D is possibly TRBD2 (6 bases). V was shortened by 4 bases and J by 0 bases, with 14 bases between the two germline ends. Germline loops: CDR1 SGHDT, CDR2 YYEEEE. The CDR3 is 15 amino acids. This chain's CDR3 is CASSPGLTLSYEQYF. CDR3 DNA sequence: TGTGCCAGCAGCCCGGGACTCACCCTCTCCTACGAGCAGTACTTC.

This clone was seen just once. V gene TRBV19 combines with J gene TRBJ2-7; 7 nucleotides agree with TRBD2. The CDR3 covers 19 residues. Germline values: CDR1 LNHDA, CDR2 SQIVND (reference sequence). J gave up 6 bases and V 3 bases, and 23 bases lay outside the gene matches. CDR3 residues: CASSIFAPGGGSPQGEQYF. The CDR3 nucleotides are TGTGCCAGTAGTATTTTCGCCCCGGGTGGCGGGAGTCCTCAGGGCGAGCAGTACTTC. Filled out from reference TRBV19 and TRBJ2-7, the complete variable domain reads DGGITQSPKYLFRKEGQNVTLSCEQNLNHDAMYWYRQDPGQGLRLIYYSQIVNDFQKGDIAEGYSVSREKKESFPLTVTSAQKNPTAFYLCASSIFAPGGGSPQGEQYFGPGTRLTVT.

The rearrangement joins TRBV4-1 to TRBJ2-1; 10 nucleotides align to TRBD1. Germline V lookup: CDR1 MGHRA, CDR2 YSYEKL. The ends lost 3 bases at V and 7 bases at J; junction bases unmatched: 6. The CDR3 has 15 amino acids. Written as DNA, the CDR3 is TGCGCCAGCAGCCACCCCGGGACAGGGGCGAATGAGCAGTTCTTC. Translation gives CASSHPGTGANEQFF.

The chain has TRBV10-3 and TRBJ2-2; TRBD1 matches at 11 bases. V trimming: 6 bases; J trimming: 4 bases; junction bases outside the gene matches: 1. The germline V gene has CDR1 ENHRY and CDR2 SYGVKD. This CDR3 comprises 14 residues. CDR3 nucleotide sequence: TGTGCCATCAGGGGACAGGGGGTCACCGGGGAGCTGTTTTTT. It specifies CAIRGQGVTGELFF.

The rearrangement uses TRBV5-1 and TRBJ2-7; TRBD1 agrees at 9 bases. V dropped 0 bases and J dropped 5; count of bases not matched to a gene: 3. Germline V CDR1 and CDR2: SGHRS, YFSETQ. The CDR3 is 14 residues long. Written as DNA, the CDR3 is TGCGCCAGCAGCTTGGGGGGGACAGGGAACGAGCAGTACTTC. It yields the protein CASSLGGTGNEQYF.

With regard to this clone: The junction shows a germline mismatch at one end, possibly a read error. The V call is TRBV19, the J call TRBJ1-2; D remains unclear. The CDR3 runs 13 residues. From germline, CDR1 is LNHDA and CDR2 SQIVND (reference sequence). This CDR3 is CASSIPVNYGYIF. The CDR3 DNA reads as TGTGCCAGTAGTATTCCCGTGAACTATGGCTACATCTTC.

This chain uses TRBV9 with TRBJ2-7, with 8 bases identical to TRBD2. Germline V gene lookup returns CDR1 SGDLS and CDR2 YYNGEE. The length of the CDR3 is 14 residues. Unmatched junction bases numbered 8, after V lost 2 bases and J lost 7 bases. CDR3 bases: TGTGCCAGCAGCGTCATAGCGGGATCGGGGGAGCAGTACTTC. Amino acids: CASSVIAGSGEQYF.

The chain has TRBV7-9 and TRBJ2-2; D gene ambiguous. The CDR3 totals 14 residues. Trimming cost V 0 bases and J 4 bases, with 6 bases left between them. Germline lookup yields CDR1 SEHNR and CDR2 FQNEAQ (reference sequence). The CDR3: CASSLARTTGELFF. CDR3 nucleotide sequence: TGTGCCAGCAGCTTAGCCAGAACCACCGGGGAGCTGTTTTTT.

This clone has a single count. The rearrangement uses TRBV28 and TRBJ1-5; weak D call: TRBD1 (6 bases). In germline, CDR1 is MDHEN, CDR2 SYDVKM. Trimming shortened V by 6 bases and J by 4 bases, and 10 bases separated the two germline ends. The CDR3 runs 13 residues. The DNA of the CDR3 is TGTGCCAGCAGGATGACAGGAAATCAGCCCCAGCATTTT. This encodes CASRMTGNQPQHF.

The chain couples TRBV4-3 to TRBJ1-5; D unresolved. The V gene lost 1 base and the J gene lost 7 bases, with 11 bases spanning the gap. This CDR3 region has 14 residues. Germline CDR1 is LGHNA and CDR2 is YSLEER. CDR3 region: CASSQGREGQPQHF. CDR3 bases: TGCGCCAGCAGCCAAGGGCGGGAAGGGCAGCCCCAGCATTTT.